This entry lists 10 T cell receptor beta chains sequenced from one sample in a study of T cell repertoires in cytomegalovirus infection. TCRdb ran MiXCR on the reads and lists one entry per CDR3 protein. The table shows 300,000 to 450,000 distinct CDR3 sequences, with around 18% occurring only once. The specimen sequenced was PBMCs. The origin of the receptors is a human donor in good health (CMV status not recorded). Some clones in this sample may be carry-over from other donors' samples.

This clonotype turned up a few times. V and J are TRBV6-1 and TRBJ2-3; D perhaps matches TRBD2 (6 bases). Germline lookup yields CDR1 MNHNS and CDR2 SASEGT. With 10 bases removed from V and 0 bases from J, the gap between germline ends came to 17 bases. The CDR3 runs to 15 residues. CDR3 nucleotide sequence: TGTGCCACCTACCAACTAGCAGTTAGCACAGATACGCAGTATTTT. Amino acids: CATYQLAVSTDTQYF.

There are a few counts of this clonotype. The J gene is TRBJ1-1, the V gene TRBV18; no definite D call. Germline V gene lookup returns CDR1 KGHSH and CDR2 LQKENI. The CDR3 consists of 15 residues. V was pared by 4 bases and J by 0 bases, with 12 bases between. The CDR3 reads CASSRPGEVNTEAFF. The CDR3 DNA is TGTGCCAGCTCACGACCCGGGGAGGTGAACACTGAAGCTTTCTTT.

This clonotype was seen ten or more times. The rearrangement joins TRBV7-2 to TRBJ2-5, with D unclear. This CDR3 is built from 15 residues. V was pared by 5 bases and J by 1 base, with 14 bases between. From germline, CDR1 is SGHTA and CDR2 FQGNSA. The CDR3 region is CASSPRYRVQETQYF. In DNA, the CDR3 is TGTGCCAGCAGCCCCAGATACCGGGTCCAAGAGACCCAGTACTTC. The entire variable domain, with the rest obtained from reference TRBV7-2 and TRBJ2-5, is as follows: GAGVSQSPSNKVTEKGKDVELRCDPISGHTALYWYRQSLGQGLEFLIYFQGNSAPDKSGLPSDRFSAERTGGSVSTLTIQRTQQEDSAVYLCASSPRYRVQETQYFGPGTRLLVL.

J is TRBJ1-4 and V is TRBV14; TRBD1 is a possible D gene (6 bases). This CDR3 has 15 amino acids. CDR1 is SGHDN, CDR2 FVKESK, per germline. V lost 3 bases and J lost 7, with 15 bases in between. The CDR3 reads CASSHPGAAVEKLFF. CDR3 sequence (DNA): TGTGCCAGCAGCCACCCAGGGGCTGCAGTTGAAAAACTGTTTTTT.

This clonotype was detected ten times or more. This chain connects TRBV20-1 to TRBJ1-1; 9 bases fit TRBD1. J gave up 5 bases and V 1 base, and 2 bases lay outside the gene matches. Germline V gene lookup returns CDR1 DFQATT and CDR2 SNEGSKA (reference sequence). The CDR3 covers 13 residues. CDR3 sequence reads: CSARGTGDTEAFF. The DNA of the CDR3 is TGCAGTGCTAGAGGGACAGGGGATACTGAAGCTTTCTTT.

This clonotype has more than one count but fewer than ten. This chain connects TRBV6-6 to TRBJ2-3; 8 bases line up with TRBD2. V dropped 0 bases and J dropped 5; count of bases not matched to a gene: 16. CDR1 and CDR2 (germline): MNHNY, SVGAGI (reference sequence). The CDR3 runs 19 residues. The CDR3 here is CASSYSIAGTRRARDTQYF. The CDR3 DNA sequence: TGTGCCAGCAGTTACTCGATAGCCGGGACTAGGAGAGCCAGAGATACGCAGTATTTT.

This clonotype was seen more than once but under ten times. The CDR3 DNA reads as TGTGCCAGCACCCCGGGGGGGACCGAGCAGTACTTC. Its translation: CASTPGGTEQYF. The chain couples TRBV7-9 to TRBJ2-7, with 8 bases matching TRBD2. Trimming cost V 7 bases and J 6 bases; bases outside gene matches: 5. Looked up from germline, CDR1 is SEHNR and CDR2 is FQNEAQ (reference sequence). The CDR3 is 12 residues long.

On this clonotype itself: This sequence may be a read error, since a much larger clone differs from it by one base. This sequence joins TRBV7-8 and TRBJ2-5; TRBD1 matches at 11 bases. The CDR3 covers 16 residues. The V gene end was trimmed by 4 bases and the J gene end by 2 bases; junction bases not matched to a gene: 6. Germline assignment: CDR1 SGHVS and CDR2 FQNEAQ. The CDR3 spells CASSWTGGGRQETQYF. The CDR3 DNA reads as TGTGCCAGCAGCTGGACAGGGGGCGGGAGGCAAGAGACCCAGTACTTC.

This clonotype showed up many times. CDR3 sequence reads: CASSFTPGPWQTNEKLFF. CDR3 DNA sequence: TGTGCCAGCAGCTTTACCCCGGGCCCGTGGCAGACTAATGAAAAACTGTTTTTT. The chain uses TRBV7-2 and TRBJ1-4; D not certain. The germline V and J ends were trimmed by 3 bases and 2 bases, with 19 bases remaining between them. CDR3 length: 18 amino acids. Germline loops: CDR1 SGHTA, CDR2 FQGNSA.

This chain connects TRBV15 to TRBJ2-5; 12 bases fit TRBD1. The CDR3 consists of 16 residues. Germline V gene data show CDR1 as LNHNV and CDR2 as YYDKDF (reference sequence). V dropped 5 bases and J dropped 1; count of bases not matched to a gene: 5. The DNA for the CDR3 is TGTGCCACCAGCGACCGGGACAGGGGGCTCCAAGAGACCCAGTACTTC. This translates into CATSDRDRGLQETQYF.